This T cell receptor beta chain was recorded in a study of blood T cell repertoires in COVID-19. Study at large: Researchers got acute and convalescent COVID-19 samples from the United States, Italy and Spain. T cells, B-cell-depleted T cells, or PBMCs provided the cDNA or gDNA that served as material.

Germline V lookup: CDR1 SGHTA, CDR2 FQGNSA. Trimming took off 5 bases at V and 1 base at J, with 20 bases between the two ends. The CDR3 length is 17 residues. Per the authors' pipeline: Estimated nucleated cell counts came from reference gene primer amplification. This table comes from immunoSEQ multiplex PCR, and its TCRdb copy is limited to in-frame clones, with some not included. The V and J calls and clone size come from that table; D and trimming were worked out from the DNA. The repertoire consists of about 100,000 clones, with 70% to 90% occurring once and the leading ten covering approximately 5.3%.

The receptor's source is a human donor in a cohort sampled during active COVID-19. The chain joins TRBV7-2 to TRBJ2-5, with D possibly being TRBD1 (7 bases). The sample taken for sequencing was peripheral blood. Written as DNA, the CDR3 is TGTGCCAGCAGCCTCATACCAGGGGGAGGCCCCCAAGAGACCCAGTACTTC. Residues: CASSLIPGGGPQETQYF.